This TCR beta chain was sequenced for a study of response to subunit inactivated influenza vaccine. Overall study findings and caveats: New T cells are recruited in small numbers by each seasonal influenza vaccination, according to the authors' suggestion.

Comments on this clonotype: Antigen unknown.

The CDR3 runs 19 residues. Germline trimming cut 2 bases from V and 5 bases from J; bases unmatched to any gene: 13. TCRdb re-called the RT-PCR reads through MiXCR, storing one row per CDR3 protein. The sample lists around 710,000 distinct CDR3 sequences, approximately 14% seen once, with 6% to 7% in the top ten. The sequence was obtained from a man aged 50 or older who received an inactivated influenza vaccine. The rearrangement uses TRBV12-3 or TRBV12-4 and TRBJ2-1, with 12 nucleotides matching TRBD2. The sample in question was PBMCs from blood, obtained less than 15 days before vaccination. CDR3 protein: CASSLRKGPLAGGDNEQFF. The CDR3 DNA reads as TGTGCCAGCAGTTTACGTAAGGGCCCTCTAGCGGGAGGGGACAATGAGCAGTTCTTC.